Here is one T cell receptor (beta chain) with its context. Its antigen is not known. The record originates from a study of cytomegalovirus exposure and HLA in healthy donors. Findings and limits, study-wide: Most subjects' HLA-A and HLA-B alleles were reportedly predicted from TCR beta sequences.

PCR amplification relied on 60 Vbeta primers (plus 13 Jbeta primers). The protocol was immunoSEQ multiplex PCR, while the TCRdb copy is restricted to in-frame clones and leaves out a portion. The table has approximately 120,000 clones, approximately 80% seen once; the top ten hold roughly 13%. Per germline, CDR1 MDHEN and CDR2 SYDVKM. V shed 6 bases and J 5 bases; nucleotides not matched to a gene: 3. The CDR3 extends over 13 amino acids. The gene calls are TRBV28 and TRBJ2-3, with 9 bases aligning to TRBD2. The sequence derives from a woman in her forties in good health and CMV-seropositive. The specimen sequenced was PBMCs. CDR3 DNA: TGTGCCAGCAGACGAGCGGGGGGAGATACGCAGTATTTT. It is translated as CASRRAGGDTQYF.